These 17 T cell receptor beta chains originate from one sample sequenced in a study of shared clonotypes between healthy human individuals. Using immunoSEQ multiplex PCR, the repertoire was profiled, and TCRdb retains in-frame clones only, with some absent. The table includes a few million clones, roughly 92% detected once. Input material: naive CD4+ T cells from PBMCs. Subset in this sample: CD45RA+ positively selected. These receptors came from a man aged 18-30 years in good health. Some clones in this sample may be carry-over from other donors' samples.

As regards this clone: The sample has other DNA sequences that encode this CDR3 too. The V call is TRBV5-1, the J call TRBJ2-7; the match to TRBD1 covers 8 bases. The V segment lost 0 bases and the J segment 4 bases; nucleotides outside the gene matches: 6. This CDR3 has 15 amino acids. The germline CDR1 and CDR2 sequences are SGHRS and YFSETQ. The CDR3 coding sequence is TGCGCCAGCAGCTTGGAGGGGGACAGGTTTTACGAGCAGTACTTC. Translating gives CASSLEGDRFYEQYF. Full variable domain (missing parts from reference TRBV5-1 and TRBJ2-7): KAGVTQTPRYLIKTRGQQVTLSCSPISGHRSVSWYQQTPGQGLQFLFEYFSETQRNKGNFPGRFSGRQFSNSRSEMNVSTLELGDSALYLCASSLEGDRFYEQYFGPGTRLTVT.

The chain couples TRBV5-1 to TRBJ2-3, with 7 bases matching TRBD2. The CDR3 is 17 residues long. Germline trimming cut 0 bases from V and 1 base from J; bases unmatched to any gene: 8. Germline CDR1 SGHRS, CDR2 YFSETQ. The CDR3 loop is CASSLGAGGRGTDTQYF. The CDR3 DNA is TGCGCCAGCAGCTTGGGGGCTGGCGGGAGAGGCACAGATACGCAGTATTTT.

V and J are TRBV5-1 and TRBJ1-1; the D is unclear. This CDR3 has 14 amino acids. V lost 3 bases, J lost 0 bases, and 9 bases lay in between. The germline V gene has CDR1 SGHRS and CDR2 YFSETQ. The CDR3 sequence: CASSWPGMNTEAFF. In DNA, the CDR3 is TGCGCCAGCAGCTGGCCGGGGATGAACACTGAAGCTTTCTTT.

This sequence joins TRBV15 and TRBJ1-2; tentative D call: TRBD1 (6 bases). Trimming shortened V by 0 bases and J by 8 bases, and 13 bases separated the two germline ends. CDR1 is LNHNV and CDR2 is YYDKDF in the germline V gene (reference sequence). This CDR3 contains 14 residues. In DNA, the CDR3 is TGTGCCACCAGCAGAGATACAGGGATTAGGGGCTACACCTTC. Its protein product is CATSRDTGIRGYTF.

As DNA, the CDR3 is TGTGCCAGTAGTCCCACCGGGACGGCTGGAAACACCATATATTTT. As protein: CASSPTGTAGNTIYF. The gene calls are TRBV19 and TRBJ1-3, with a possible D match to TRBD1 (5 bases). The V end lost 5 bases, the J end lost 2 bases, and 13 bases lay between the germline ends. Looked up from germline, CDR1 is LNHDA and CDR2 is SQIVND (reference sequence). The CDR3 is 15 amino acids.

On this clone: The sample carries other DNA sequences with the same CDR3. The chain uses TRBV6-5 and TRBJ1-1; weak D call: TRBD1 (5 bases). V gave up 2 bases and J gave up 6 bases, with 10 bases separating them. Germline V gene sequence: CDR1 MNHEY, CDR2 SVGAGI. This CDR3 is built from 13 residues. The CDR3 reads CASSYGQGAEAFF. The DNA for the CDR3 is TGTGCCAGCAGTTACGGTCAGGGCGCTGAAGCTTTCTTT.

This clone was detected only once. V is TRBV11-2 and J is TRBJ1-5; perhaps TRBD1 as D (5 bases). Trimming stripped 1 base from V and 6 bases from J, with 13 bases between. From germline, CDR1 is SGHAT and CDR2 FQNNGV. The CDR3 sequence is 15 residues long. CDR3 region: CASSLAAGQSQPQHF. The CDR3 coding sequence is TGTGCCAGCAGCTTAGCGGCAGGACAAAGTCAGCCCCAGCATTTT.

The chain is built from TRBV14 and TRBJ2-1, with 9 nucleotides matching TRBD1. The J segment lost 8 bases and the V segment lost 2 bases, leaving 7 bases of the junction unmatched. This CDR3 comprises 15 residues. The germline V gene encodes CDR1 SGHDN and CDR2 FVKESK. The CDR3 DNA reads as TGTGCCAGCAGCCAAATTACAGGGGGCTGGGATGAGCAGTTCTTC. Encoded protein: CASSQITGGWDEQFF.

Remarks on this clone: The same CDR3 is also encoded by other DNA sequences in this sample. V and J are TRBV6-1 and TRBJ2-7, with D perhaps given as TRBD1 or TRBD2 (6 bases each). Germline V lookup: CDR1 MNHNS, CDR2 SASEGT. V lost 1 base and J 4 bases, leaving 11 bases between the germline ends. The CDR3 extends over 14 amino acids. In DNA form, the CDR3 reads TGTGCCAGCAGTGAAGGGGGGGCAGGGTACGAGCAGTACTTC. It yields the protein CASSEGGAGYEQYF.

This chain uses TRBV18 with TRBJ2-7; the D gene could be TRBD1 or TRBD2 (5 bases each). This CDR3 spans 14 amino acids. Between the trimmed V and J ends, which lost 3 bases and 4 bases, there was a span of 13 bases. Germline lookup yields CDR1 KGHSH and CDR2 LQKENI. CDR3 DNA sequence: TGTGCCAGCTCACCGTCGAACGGGACGTACGAGCAGTACTTC. Its translation is CASSPSNGTYEQYF.

Notes on this clone: This sample also contains other DNA sequences that code for the same CDR3. The V and J genes are TRBV29-1 and TRBJ1-1; D call uncertain. CDR3 length: 12 residues. Trimming removed 7 bases from V and 1 base from J, with 10 bases in between. Germline CDR1 is SQVTM and CDR2 is ANQGSEA. In DNA, the CDR3 is TGCAGCGCCCGGACGGGGAACACTGAAGCTTTCTTT. It yields the protein CSARTGNTEAFF. The variable domain in full, with the rest retrieved from reference TRBV29-1 and TRBJ1-1, is SAVISQKPSRDICQRGTSLTIQCQVDSQVTMMFWYRQQPGQSLTLIATANQGSEATYESGFVIDKFPISRPNLTFSTLTVSNMSPEDSSIYLCSARTGNTEAFFGQGTRLTVV.

This clone was found a few times. The chain joins TRBV14 to TRBJ1-2; D uncertain. V lost 4 bases and J lost 4, with 10 bases in between. The CDR3 sequence is 13 residues long. The germline V gene has CDR1 SGHDN and CDR2 FVKESK. CDR3 nucleotide sequence: TGTGCCAGCAGCCCTCGACCCTTCTATGGCTACACCTTC. Its protein is CASSPRPFYGYTF.

The chain combines TRBV9 with TRBJ2-7, with 8 bases identical to TRBD1. The CDR3 spans 14 residues. V dropped 4 bases and J dropped 5; count of bases not matched to a gene: 8. The germline V gene has CDR1 SGDLS and CDR2 YYNGEE. CDR3 DNA: TGTGCCAGCAGCCCCCGACAGGGGTTCGACGAGCAGTACTTC. Encoded protein: CASSPRQGFDEQYF.

The chain joins TRBV4-3 to TRBJ2-4, with D perhaps given as TRBD1 or TRBD2 (5 bases each). The germline V and J ends were trimmed by 0 bases and 16 bases, with 22 bases remaining between them. The V gene's germline CDR1 is LGHNA and CDR2 YSLEER. This CDR3 has 15 residues. This CDR3 reads CASSQDTSGTSPTYF. In DNA, the CDR3 is TGCGCCAGCAGCCAAGATACTTCCGGGACCTCCCCGACTTACTTC.

As to this clone: The same CDR3 can be traced to other DNA sequences in this sample. V gene TRBV5-1 combines with J gene TRBJ2-7; D is tentatively TRBD1 or TRBD2 (7 bases each). The CDR3 is 13 amino acids. V dropped 0 bases and J dropped 7 bases, with 11 bases sitting between them. Germline CDR1 is SGHRS and CDR2 is YFSETQ. CDR3 in DNA: TGCGCCAGCAGCTTGGCAGGGGGGGTGGAGCAGTACTTC. As protein: CASSLAGGVEQYF.

With regard to this clone: Additional DNA sequences in this sample encode the identical CDR3. This chain joins TRBV5-4 and TRBJ1-2, with a weak D call TRBD1 (6 bases). V was clipped by 4 bases and J by 0 bases, with 13 bases between them. The CDR3 consists of 15 residues. In germline, CDR1 is SGHNT, CDR2 YYREEE (reference sequence). The CDR3 spells CASSAKQGANYGYTF. DNA for the CDR3: TGTGCCAGCAGCGCTAAACAGGGAGCTAACTATGGCTACACCTTC.

V gene TRBV6-5 combines with J gene TRBJ1-4; D possibly corresponds to TRBD1 (6 bases). CDR3 length: 13 amino acids. The V end lost 4 bases, the J end lost 10 bases, and 13 bases lay between the germline ends. In germline, CDR1 is MNHEY, CDR2 SVGAGI. The CDR3 coding sequence is TGTGCCAGCAGTTTTGACGGGGGGCGAAAACTGTTTTTT. It is translated as CASSFDGGRKLFF.